These T cell receptor beta chains were read from a single sample in a study of CD8 T cells in Susac syndrome. Each CDR3 protein is one row after TCRdb ran MiXCR on the immunoSEQ multiplex PCR reads. Among some 200,000 distinct CDR3 sequences, around 95% were seen once, and the ten largest hold around 0.092%. Sequencing was performed on CD4+ T cells from PBMCs. The source of these receptors is a human donor with Susac syndrome. CDR3s include the opening cysteine and the closing phenylalanine or tryptophan. Fields, in order: J gene, V gene, clone size, D gene, CDR3 protein, CDR3 DNA. A D gene is named only where the DNA matches it firmly. The size field is filled for only some rows; it gives once, few, many or a size class.

j_call: TRBJ2-7
v_call: TRBV11-3
clone_size: -
d_call: -
cdr3_aa: CASSAGGRGYEQYF
cdr3_nt: TGTGCCAGCAGCGCCGGGGGCCGCGGCTACGAGCAGTACTTC

j_call: TRBJ2-7
v_call: TRBV29-1
clone_size: -
d_call: TRBD2
cdr3_aa: CSVEGTPPGGSEQYF
cdr3_nt: TGCAGCGTTGAGGGTACCCCGCCCGGGGGGAGCGAGCAGTACTTC

j_call: TRBJ1-6
v_call: TRBV7-9
clone_size: -
d_call: -
cdr3_aa: CASSLNRDSPLHF
cdr3_nt: TGTGCCAGCTCCCTAAACAGGGATTCACCCCTCCACTTT

j_call: TRBJ2-1
v_call: TRBV6-5
clone_size: -
d_call: TRBD1
cdr3_aa: CASSYTINAPGQRFNEQFF
cdr3_nt: TGTGCCAGCAGTTACACTATTAACGCCCCGGGACAGAGATTCAATGAGCAGTTCTTC

j_call: TRBJ1-5
v_call: TRBV9
clone_size: -
d_call: -
cdr3_aa: CASSVGGYSNQPQHF
cdr3_nt: TGTGCCAGCAGCGTAGGAGGATATAGCAATCAGCCCCAGCATTTT

j_call: TRBJ1-1
v_call: TRBV4-2
clone_size: -
d_call: TRBD1
cdr3_aa: CASSQDGTGTGNTEAFF
cdr3_nt: TGTGCCAGCAGCCAAGACGGGACAGGGACCGGGAACACTGAAGCTTTCTTT

j_call: TRBJ1-2
v_call: TRBV18
clone_size: -
d_call: TRBD1
cdr3_aa: CASSPIGTGIHGYTF
cdr3_nt: TGTGCCAGCTCACCTATAGGGACAGGAATCCATGGCTACACCTTC

j_call: TRBJ2-1
v_call: TRBV30
clone_size: once
d_call: -
cdr3_aa: CAWSPSGDEQFF
cdr3_nt: TGTGCCTGGAGCCCCTCGGGGGATGAGCAGTTCTTC

j_call: TRBJ2-5
v_call: TRBV15
clone_size: -
d_call: -
cdr3_aa: CATSRRDKQETQYF
cdr3_nt: TGTGCCACCAGCCGACGGGACAAACAAGAGACCCAGTACTTC

j_call: TRBJ2-5
v_call: TRBV20-1
clone_size: -
d_call: TRBD2
cdr3_aa: CSARAGGPVETQYF
cdr3_nt: TGCAGTGCTAGAGCGGGGGGGCCCGTGGAGACCCAGTACTTC

j_call: TRBJ1-1
v_call: TRBV7-3
clone_size: -
d_call: -
cdr3_aa: CASSKQGGNTKAFF
cdr3_nt: TGTGCCAGCAGCAAACAGGGAGGGAACACTAAAGCTTTCTTT

j_call: TRBJ1-2
v_call: TRBV2
clone_size: -
d_call: TRBD1
cdr3_aa: CASSEVTGRVNYGYTF
cdr3_nt: TGTGCCAGCAGTGAGGTGACAGGGAGGGTCAACTATGGCTACACCTTC

j_call: TRBJ2-3
v_call: TRBV7-2
clone_size: -
d_call: -
cdr3_aa: CASSLGLGVTDTQYF
cdr3_nt: TGTGCCAGCAGCTTAGGTCTCGGGGTCACAGATACGCAGTATTTT

j_call: TRBJ2-7
v_call: TRBV5-1
clone_size: -
d_call: -
cdr3_aa: CASSNRDGSYEQYF
cdr3_nt: TGCGCCAGCAGCAACCGGGACGGCTCCTACGAGCAGTACTTC

j_call: TRBJ1-2
v_call: TRBV12-3/TRBV12-4
clone_size: -
d_call: -
cdr3_aa: CASSFLDYGYTF
cdr3_nt: TGTGCCAGCAGTTTCTTGGACTATGGCTACACCTTC

j_call: TRBJ2-5
v_call: TRBV30
clone_size: -
d_call: -
cdr3_aa: CAWSVRGTQETQYF
cdr3_nt: TGTGCCTGGAGTGTACGGGGCACTCAGGAGACCCAGTACTTC

j_call: TRBJ2-7
v_call: TRBV30
clone_size: -
d_call: TRBD1
cdr3_aa: CASRDDRGYEQYF
cdr3_nt: TGTGCCTCAAGGGATGACAGGGGCTACGAGCAGTACTTC

j_call: TRBJ1-1
v_call: TRBV20-1
clone_size: once
d_call: -
cdr3_aa: CSAQPYLGTEAFF
cdr3_nt: TGCAGTGCCCAGCCCTACTTGGGCACTGAAGCTTTCTTT

j_call: TRBJ1-2
v_call: TRBV30
clone_size: -
d_call: TRBD1
cdr3_aa: CAWSVQGRDYGYTF
cdr3_nt: TGTGCCTGGAGTGTACAGGGGAGGGACTATGGCTACACCTTC

j_call: TRBJ2-7
v_call: TRBV11-2
clone_size: once
d_call: TRBD2
cdr3_aa: CASSSIRLADEQYF
cdr3_nt: TGTGCCAGCAGCTCTATAAGACTAGCCGACGAGCAGTACTTC

j_call: TRBJ2-5
v_call: TRBV7-2
clone_size: -
d_call: -
cdr3_aa: CASSREGTSQETQYF
cdr3_nt: TGTGCCAGCAGCCGCGAAGGGACATCGCAAGAGACCCAGTACTTC

j_call: TRBJ2-1
v_call: TRBV12-3/TRBV12-4
clone_size: -
d_call: TRBD2
cdr3_aa: CASISGGGIYNEQFF
cdr3_nt: TGTGCCAGCATCAGTGGGGGGGGAATTTACAATGAGCAGTTCTTC

j_call: TRBJ1-1
v_call: TRBV25-1
clone_size: -
d_call: -
cdr3_aa: CASTSGGRNTEAFF
cdr3_nt: TGTGCCAGCACCTCCGGGGGCAGGAACACTGAAGCTTTCTTT

j_call: TRBJ2-3
v_call: TRBV14
clone_size: -
d_call: TRBD2
cdr3_aa: CASSHDTSGTDTQYF
cdr3_nt: TGTGCCAGCAGCCATGATACTAGCGGCACAGATACGCAGTATTTT

j_call: TRBJ2-7
v_call: TRBV28
clone_size: -
d_call: TRBD2
cdr3_aa: CASSFWGGDEQYF
cdr3_nt: TGTGCCAGCAGTTTCTGGGGGGGTGACGAGCAGTACTTC

j_call: TRBJ1-2
v_call: TRBV27
clone_size: once
d_call: -
cdr3_aa: CASSNQWLYGYTF
cdr3_nt: TGTGCCAGCAGTAATCAATGGTTGTATGGCTACACCTTC

j_call: TRBJ1-6
v_call: TRBV14
clone_size: -
d_call: -
cdr3_aa: CASSQDMRNSPLHF
cdr3_nt: TGTGCCAGCAGCCAAGATATGAGGAACTCACCCCTCCACTTT

j_call: TRBJ2-3
v_call: TRBV7-8
clone_size: -
d_call: TRBD2
cdr3_aa: CASSFRTSRTDTQYF
cdr3_nt: TGTGCCAGCAGCTTTCGGACTAGCCGCACAGATACGCAGTATTTT

j_call: TRBJ2-7
v_call: TRBV30
clone_size: -
d_call: -
cdr3_aa: CAWSVRKLTYEQYF
cdr3_nt: TGTGCCTGGAGTGTACGTAAGCTAACCTACGAGCAGTACTTC

j_call: TRBJ2-3
v_call: TRBV20-1
clone_size: -
d_call: TRBD2
cdr3_aa: CKAGDDTDTQYF
cdr3_nt: TGCAAGGCGGGGGACGACACAGATACGCAGTATTTT

j_call: TRBJ2-3
v_call: TRBV20-1
clone_size: -
d_call: -
cdr3_aa: CSACQVVQSSQYF
cdr3_nt: TGCAGTGCTTGCCAGGTTGTACAGAGTTCGCAGTATTTT

j_call: TRBJ2-5
v_call: TRBV4-2
clone_size: -
d_call: -
cdr3_aa: CASSQVPSGQETQYF
cdr3_nt: TGTGCCAGCAGCCAAGTCCCCAGCGGACAAGAGACCCAGTACTTC

j_call: TRBJ2-7
v_call: TRBV12-3/TRBV12-4
clone_size: -
d_call: -
cdr3_aa: CASSRGEYEQYF
cdr3_nt: TGTGCCAGCAGCCGCGGGGAGTACGAGCAGTACTTC